Each of the 26 T cell receptor beta chains below was sequenced from the same sample in a study of vaccination and CD4 T cells after COVID-19. These receptors' antigens are unknown. The treatment: approximately nine-day PBMC culture with coronavirus spike peptide pools or control peptides (ViraFEST assay). Sequencing of cultured CD4+ T cell DNA used the Oncomine TCR Beta short-read assay. TCRdb re-called the PCR reads through MiXCR, storing one row per CDR3 protein. The table records approximately 15,000 distinct CDR3 sequences, approximately 51% of them present only once. Input material: CD4+ T cells from blood, cultured in vitro. These TCRs come from a human donor who had recovered from COVID-19.

This clonotype was counted a few times. The J gene is TRBJ1-1, the V gene TRBV20-1; 8 positions match TRBD1. This CDR3 spans 13 amino acids. V was pared by 6 bases and J by 4 bases, with 7 bases of the junction left unmatched. Looked up from germline, CDR1 is DFQATT and CDR2 is SNEGSKA (reference sequence). The CDR3 nucleotides are TGCAGTGCAATGACAGGGGAGGGCACTGAAGCTTTCTTT. It encodes CSAMTGEGTEAFF.

The J gene is TRBJ1-5, the V gene TRBV5-8; the D gene is possibly TRBD1 (6 bases). Per germline, CDR1 SGHTS and CDR2 YDEGEE. This CDR3 comprises 14 residues. V lost 2 bases, J lost 5 bases, and 11 bases lay in between. CDR3 DNA sequence: TGTGCCAGCAGCTTTGAAGGGGGTGATCAGCCCCAGCATTTT. Translation: CASSFEGGDQPQHF.

The chain links TRBV4-1 to TRBJ1-3; the D is unclear. Between the trimmed V and J ends, which lost 4 bases and 0 bases, there was a span of 10 bases. There are 15 residues in the CDR3. Germline-derived CDR1 and CDR2 are MGHRA and YSYEKL. The CDR3 DNA reads TGCGCCAGCAGCCTCCAGTCCAGCTCTGGAAACACCATATATTTT. Translation: CASSLQSSSGNTIYF.

The chain combines TRBV12-3 or TRBV12-4 with TRBJ1-1, with unresolved D. CDR3 size: 12 residues. Trimming took 7 bases from V and 4 from J, leaving 10 bases between them. The CDR3 nucleotides are TGTGCCAGCACCTCTATAGCCACTGAAGCTTTCTTT. Protein sequence: CASTSIATEAFF.

This CDR3 reads CASSRDTDGYTF. The CDR3 DNA reads TGTGCCAGCAGTAGGGACACGGATGGCTACACCTTC. J is TRBJ1-2 and V is TRBV2, with D tentatively TRBD1 (6 bases). The germline V gene has CDR1 SNHLY and CDR2 FYNNEI. V shed 5 bases and J shed 6 bases, with 10 bases lying between them. CDR3 length equals 12 residues. Full variable domain (remainder filled in from reference TRBV2 and TRBJ1-2): EPEVTQTPSHQVTQMGQEVILRCVPISNHLYFYWYRQILGQKVEFLVSFYNNEISEKSEIFDDQFSVERPDGSNFTLKIRSTKLEDSAMYFCASSRDTDGYTFGSGTRLTVV.

In its sample, this clonotype was seen a few times. The chain has TRBV20-1 and TRBJ1-5; possibly TRBD1 for D (6 bases). The V gene's germline CDR1 is DFQATT and CDR2 SNEGSKA (reference sequence). The CDR3 has 14 amino acids. Trimming removed 5 bases from V and 0 bases from J, with 11 bases in between. The DNA of the CDR3 is TGCAGTGCTCTTACAGGGCGTAGCAATCAGCCCCAGCATTTT. This gives the protein CSALTGRSNQPQHF.

This clonotype was detected a few times. The chain combines TRBV20-1 with TRBJ1-2; possibly TRBD1 for D (5 bases). From germline, CDR1 is DFQATT and CDR2 SNEGSKA (reference sequence). This CDR3 spans 14 amino acids. Trimming cost V 1 base and J 4 bases, with 13 bases left between them. The CDR3 reads CSARARRGIYGYTF. The CDR3 nucleotides read TGCAGTGCTAGAGCTCGAAGGGGAATCTATGGCTACACCTTC.

The chain carries TRBV28 and TRBJ2-7; D is undetermined. Per germline, CDR1 MDHEN and CDR2 SYDVKM. The CDR3 totals 17 residues. The ends were cut back, 4 bases at V and 3 bases at J, with 22 bases in the middle. Here the CDR3 reads CASSSPVQSGNHYEQYF. The CDR3 region has the DNA TGTGCCAGCAGTTCCCCTGTGCAGTCAGGCAATCACTACGAGCAGTACTTC.

A few counts support this clonotype. The gene calls are TRBV30 and TRBJ1-2; D ambiguous. The CDR3 is 12 residues long. The V gene's germline CDR1 is GTSNPN and CDR2 SVGIG (reference sequence). The V end was cut by 5 bases, the J end by 4 bases, with 11 bases between. The CDR3, as DNA: TGTGCCTGGGCCAGAGCAGCCTATGGCTACACCTTC. Protein: CAWARAAYGYTF.

The chain has TRBV6-1 and TRBJ2-3; 7 bases line up with TRBD2. The germline V gene has CDR1 MNHNS and CDR2 SASEGT. V lost 7 bases to trimming and J lost 4 bases; unmatched junction nucleotides: 8. The CDR3 is 14 residues long. The CDR3 spells CASTPGEGADTQYF. CDR3 DNA: TGTGCCAGCACCCCTGGGGAGGGCGCAGATACGCAGTATTTT.

This clonotype was found a few times. The chain joins TRBV15 to TRBJ2-3; D gene ambiguous. The germline gives CDR1 LNHNV, CDR2 YYDKDF (reference sequence). The V and J ends lost 4 bases and 2 bases respectively, with 7 bases between them. This CDR3 spans 13 amino acids. The CDR3 bases are TGTGCCACCAGCAAAGGGTTCACAGATACGCAGTATTTT. This translates into CATSKGFTDTQYF.

The chain uses TRBV18 and TRBJ2-7; TRBD1 matches at 10 bases. Losses at the gene ends were 2 bases for V and 3 bases for J; bases not matched to a gene: 4. Germline V CDR1 and CDR2: KGHSH, LQKENI. CDR3 size: 15 residues. The CDR3 loop reads CASSPGQGGRYEQYF. In DNA, the CDR3 is TGTGCCAGCTCACCAGGACAGGGGGGACGCTACGAGCAGTACTTC. The whole variable domain, remainder taken from reference TRBV18 and TRBJ2-7, is NAGVMQNPRHLVRRRGQEARLRCSPMKGHSHVYWYRQLPEEGLKFMVYLQKENIIDESGMPKERFSAEFPKEGPSILRIQQVVRGDSAAYFCASSPGQGGRYEQYFGPGTRLTVT.

By share, this clonotype counts as medium-sized. The J gene is TRBJ1-1, the V gene TRBV28, with unresolved D. Germline V gene data show CDR1 as MDHEN and CDR2 as SYDVKM. V lost 2 bases to trimming and J lost 2 bases, with 9 bases between them. CDR3 length: 14 residues. The CDR3 coding sequence is TGTGCCAGCAGTTTAATAGACCTAAACACTGAAGCTTTCTTT. Its translation is CASSLIDLNTEAFF.

This clonotype has only a few counts. The chain has TRBV7-6 and TRBJ1-6, with D possibly TRBD1 on 5 matching bases. The CDR3 is 15 amino acids. With 0 bases removed from V and 9 bases from J, the gap between germline ends came to 12 bases. Germline V CDR1 and CDR2: SGHVS, FNYEAQ. CDR3 nucleotides: TGTGCCAGCAGCTTAGCGGCAGGGACGGGTTCACCCCTCCACTTT. Protein: CASSLAAGTGSPLHF. The full variable domain, with the rest looked up from reference TRBV7-6 and TRBJ1-6, is GAGVSQSPRYKVTKRGQDVALRCDPISGHVSLYWYRQALGQGPEFLTYFNYEAQQDKSGLPNDRFSAERPEGSISTLTIQRTEQRDSAMYRCASSLAAGTGSPLHFGNGTRLTVT.

This chain uses TRBV15 with TRBJ2-5; 7 nucleotides agree with TRBD1. V was pared by 1 base and J by 5 bases, with 10 bases of the junction left unmatched. Per the germline V gene, CDR1 is LNHNV and CDR2 is YYDKDF (reference sequence). This CDR3 contains 16 residues. Written as DNA, the CDR3 is TGTGCCACCAGCAGAGGACAGGGCCTCATCGGGGAGACCCAGTACTTC. Its protein product is CATSRGQGLIGETQYF. Full variable domain (missing parts from reference TRBV15 and TRBJ2-5): DAMVIQNPRYQVTQFGKPVTLSCSQTLNHNVMYWYQQKSSQAPKLLFHYYDKDFNNEADTPDNFQSRRPNTSFCFLDIRSPGLGDTAMYLCATSRGQGLIGETQYFGPGTRLLVL.

This clonotype was counted only a few times. The chain uses TRBV15 and TRBJ2-3; possibly TRBD2 for D (6 bases). Germline assignment: CDR1 LNHNV and CDR2 YYDKDF (reference sequence). The germline V and J ends were trimmed by 5 bases and 6 bases, with 15 bases remaining between them. The CDR3 totals 14 residues. The CDR3 DNA follows: TGTGCCACCAGCCCTCGACTAGTTCTTGATACGCAGTATTTT. Amino acids: CATSPRLVLDTQYF.

The V call is TRBV6-2 or TRBV6-3, the J call TRBJ2-1; TRBD2 matches 8 bases. With V trimmed by 6 bases and J by 6 bases, 10 bases remained unmatched. The CDR3 extends over 15 amino acids. Germline CDR1 MNHEY, CDR2 SVGEGT. The CDR3 protein is CASSHEIAGSNEQFF. CDR3 coding DNA: TGTGCCAGCAGCCATGAGATAGCGGGATCCAATGAGCAGTTCTTC.

This clonotype showed up just a few times. V and J are TRBV20-1 and TRBJ2-5, with a possible D match to TRBD1 (6 bases). The CDR3 has 15 amino acids. Trimming pared 3 bases from V and 1 base from J, leaving 15 bases between. The germline gives CDR1 DFQATT, CDR2 SNEGSKA (reference sequence). The CDR3 DNA is TGCAGTGCTAGTTCGCTTCAGGGGCTCCAAGAGACCCAGTACTTC. This encodes CSASSLQGLQETQYF.

The genes are TRBV20-1 and TRBJ2-3, with 7 bases identical to TRBD2. The V gene's germline CDR1 is DFQATT and CDR2 SNEGSKA (reference sequence). The CDR3 runs to 17 residues. After removal of 3 bases from V and 4 bases from J, the junction contained 16 bases not matched to a gene. The CDR3 here is CSASSREGPSFADTQYF. For the CDR3, the DNA is TGCAGTGCTAGTTCGAGGGAGGGCCCGAGTTTCGCAGATACGCAGTATTTT.

The rearrangement links TRBV18 to TRBJ2-7; 7 nucleotides align to TRBD1. The junction had 7 bases not matched to a gene; V was cut back by 3 bases and J by 5 bases. The length of the CDR3 is 14 residues. Germline values: CDR1 KGHSH, CDR2 LQKENI. CDR3 region: CASSPPRGTHEQYF. DNA of the CDR3: TGTGCCAGCTCACCTCCCAGGGGGACCCACGAGCAGTACTTC.

This CDR3 is CATEGREGAGGYTF. CDR3 in DNA: TGTGCCACCGAAGGTAGGGAGGGGGCCGGTGGCTACACCTTC. V usage is TRBV10-3 and J usage is TRBJ1-2; 7 positions agree with TRBD1. V was pared by 10 bases and J by 7 bases, with 15 bases of the junction left unmatched. The length of the CDR3 is 14 residues. The germline V gene encodes CDR1 ENHRY and CDR2 SYGVKD.

J is TRBJ1-5 and V is TRBV27, with 7 bases aligning to TRBD1. The germline gives CDR1 MNHEY, CDR2 SMNVEV (reference sequence). With 9 bases clipped from V and 2 bases from J, the junction kept 7 bases outside the gene matches. This CDR3 comprises 14 residues. DNA of the CDR3: TGTGCCAGTGGATACAGGGGCGGCAATCAGCCCCAGCATTTT. Translation: CASGYRGGNQPQHF.

V gene TRBV7-2 combines with J gene TRBJ1-2, with a possible D match to TRBD1 (5 bases). Germline assignment: CDR1 SGHTA and CDR2 FQGNSA. The CDR3 loop spans 15 amino acids. With 1 base removed from V and 5 bases from J, the gap between germline ends came to 14 bases. In DNA, the CDR3 is TGTGCCAGCAGCTTAGGGACCGGGGGGTGGTATGGCTACACCTTC. This gives the protein CASSLGTGGWYGYTF.

A few counts support this clonotype. V gene TRBV7-9 combines with J gene TRBJ2-2, with 10 nucleotides matching TRBD1. Germline CDR1 SEHNR, CDR2 FQNEAQ (reference sequence). With V trimmed by 4 bases and J by 7 bases, 6 bases remained unmatched. This CDR3 is built from 15 residues. The CDR3 region has the DNA TGTGCCAGCAGCTCAGACAGGGGGCGCAGCGGGGAGCTGTTTTTT. Protein sequence: CASSSDRGRSGELFF.

This chain links TRBV9 with TRBJ2-1; D is unclear. Germline-derived CDR1 and CDR2 are SGDLS and YYNGEE. V shed 4 bases and J shed 6 bases, with 14 bases lying between them. This CDR3 region has 14 residues. CDR3: CASSTGPSGNEQFF. The CDR3 DNA sequence: TGTGCCAGCAGCACGGGCCCGTCTGGCAATGAGCAGTTCTTC.

This clonotype was picked up a small number of times. The CDR3 DNA follows: TGTGCCAGTAGTAGGGTGACCTTTGGGGAGACCCAGTACTTC. It is translated as CASSRVTFGETQYF. The chain combines TRBV19 with TRBJ2-5; the D is unclear. CDR1 is LNHDA and CDR2 is SQIVND in the germline V gene (reference sequence). The CDR3 has 14 amino acids. V lost 4 bases and J lost 5, with 14 bases in between.